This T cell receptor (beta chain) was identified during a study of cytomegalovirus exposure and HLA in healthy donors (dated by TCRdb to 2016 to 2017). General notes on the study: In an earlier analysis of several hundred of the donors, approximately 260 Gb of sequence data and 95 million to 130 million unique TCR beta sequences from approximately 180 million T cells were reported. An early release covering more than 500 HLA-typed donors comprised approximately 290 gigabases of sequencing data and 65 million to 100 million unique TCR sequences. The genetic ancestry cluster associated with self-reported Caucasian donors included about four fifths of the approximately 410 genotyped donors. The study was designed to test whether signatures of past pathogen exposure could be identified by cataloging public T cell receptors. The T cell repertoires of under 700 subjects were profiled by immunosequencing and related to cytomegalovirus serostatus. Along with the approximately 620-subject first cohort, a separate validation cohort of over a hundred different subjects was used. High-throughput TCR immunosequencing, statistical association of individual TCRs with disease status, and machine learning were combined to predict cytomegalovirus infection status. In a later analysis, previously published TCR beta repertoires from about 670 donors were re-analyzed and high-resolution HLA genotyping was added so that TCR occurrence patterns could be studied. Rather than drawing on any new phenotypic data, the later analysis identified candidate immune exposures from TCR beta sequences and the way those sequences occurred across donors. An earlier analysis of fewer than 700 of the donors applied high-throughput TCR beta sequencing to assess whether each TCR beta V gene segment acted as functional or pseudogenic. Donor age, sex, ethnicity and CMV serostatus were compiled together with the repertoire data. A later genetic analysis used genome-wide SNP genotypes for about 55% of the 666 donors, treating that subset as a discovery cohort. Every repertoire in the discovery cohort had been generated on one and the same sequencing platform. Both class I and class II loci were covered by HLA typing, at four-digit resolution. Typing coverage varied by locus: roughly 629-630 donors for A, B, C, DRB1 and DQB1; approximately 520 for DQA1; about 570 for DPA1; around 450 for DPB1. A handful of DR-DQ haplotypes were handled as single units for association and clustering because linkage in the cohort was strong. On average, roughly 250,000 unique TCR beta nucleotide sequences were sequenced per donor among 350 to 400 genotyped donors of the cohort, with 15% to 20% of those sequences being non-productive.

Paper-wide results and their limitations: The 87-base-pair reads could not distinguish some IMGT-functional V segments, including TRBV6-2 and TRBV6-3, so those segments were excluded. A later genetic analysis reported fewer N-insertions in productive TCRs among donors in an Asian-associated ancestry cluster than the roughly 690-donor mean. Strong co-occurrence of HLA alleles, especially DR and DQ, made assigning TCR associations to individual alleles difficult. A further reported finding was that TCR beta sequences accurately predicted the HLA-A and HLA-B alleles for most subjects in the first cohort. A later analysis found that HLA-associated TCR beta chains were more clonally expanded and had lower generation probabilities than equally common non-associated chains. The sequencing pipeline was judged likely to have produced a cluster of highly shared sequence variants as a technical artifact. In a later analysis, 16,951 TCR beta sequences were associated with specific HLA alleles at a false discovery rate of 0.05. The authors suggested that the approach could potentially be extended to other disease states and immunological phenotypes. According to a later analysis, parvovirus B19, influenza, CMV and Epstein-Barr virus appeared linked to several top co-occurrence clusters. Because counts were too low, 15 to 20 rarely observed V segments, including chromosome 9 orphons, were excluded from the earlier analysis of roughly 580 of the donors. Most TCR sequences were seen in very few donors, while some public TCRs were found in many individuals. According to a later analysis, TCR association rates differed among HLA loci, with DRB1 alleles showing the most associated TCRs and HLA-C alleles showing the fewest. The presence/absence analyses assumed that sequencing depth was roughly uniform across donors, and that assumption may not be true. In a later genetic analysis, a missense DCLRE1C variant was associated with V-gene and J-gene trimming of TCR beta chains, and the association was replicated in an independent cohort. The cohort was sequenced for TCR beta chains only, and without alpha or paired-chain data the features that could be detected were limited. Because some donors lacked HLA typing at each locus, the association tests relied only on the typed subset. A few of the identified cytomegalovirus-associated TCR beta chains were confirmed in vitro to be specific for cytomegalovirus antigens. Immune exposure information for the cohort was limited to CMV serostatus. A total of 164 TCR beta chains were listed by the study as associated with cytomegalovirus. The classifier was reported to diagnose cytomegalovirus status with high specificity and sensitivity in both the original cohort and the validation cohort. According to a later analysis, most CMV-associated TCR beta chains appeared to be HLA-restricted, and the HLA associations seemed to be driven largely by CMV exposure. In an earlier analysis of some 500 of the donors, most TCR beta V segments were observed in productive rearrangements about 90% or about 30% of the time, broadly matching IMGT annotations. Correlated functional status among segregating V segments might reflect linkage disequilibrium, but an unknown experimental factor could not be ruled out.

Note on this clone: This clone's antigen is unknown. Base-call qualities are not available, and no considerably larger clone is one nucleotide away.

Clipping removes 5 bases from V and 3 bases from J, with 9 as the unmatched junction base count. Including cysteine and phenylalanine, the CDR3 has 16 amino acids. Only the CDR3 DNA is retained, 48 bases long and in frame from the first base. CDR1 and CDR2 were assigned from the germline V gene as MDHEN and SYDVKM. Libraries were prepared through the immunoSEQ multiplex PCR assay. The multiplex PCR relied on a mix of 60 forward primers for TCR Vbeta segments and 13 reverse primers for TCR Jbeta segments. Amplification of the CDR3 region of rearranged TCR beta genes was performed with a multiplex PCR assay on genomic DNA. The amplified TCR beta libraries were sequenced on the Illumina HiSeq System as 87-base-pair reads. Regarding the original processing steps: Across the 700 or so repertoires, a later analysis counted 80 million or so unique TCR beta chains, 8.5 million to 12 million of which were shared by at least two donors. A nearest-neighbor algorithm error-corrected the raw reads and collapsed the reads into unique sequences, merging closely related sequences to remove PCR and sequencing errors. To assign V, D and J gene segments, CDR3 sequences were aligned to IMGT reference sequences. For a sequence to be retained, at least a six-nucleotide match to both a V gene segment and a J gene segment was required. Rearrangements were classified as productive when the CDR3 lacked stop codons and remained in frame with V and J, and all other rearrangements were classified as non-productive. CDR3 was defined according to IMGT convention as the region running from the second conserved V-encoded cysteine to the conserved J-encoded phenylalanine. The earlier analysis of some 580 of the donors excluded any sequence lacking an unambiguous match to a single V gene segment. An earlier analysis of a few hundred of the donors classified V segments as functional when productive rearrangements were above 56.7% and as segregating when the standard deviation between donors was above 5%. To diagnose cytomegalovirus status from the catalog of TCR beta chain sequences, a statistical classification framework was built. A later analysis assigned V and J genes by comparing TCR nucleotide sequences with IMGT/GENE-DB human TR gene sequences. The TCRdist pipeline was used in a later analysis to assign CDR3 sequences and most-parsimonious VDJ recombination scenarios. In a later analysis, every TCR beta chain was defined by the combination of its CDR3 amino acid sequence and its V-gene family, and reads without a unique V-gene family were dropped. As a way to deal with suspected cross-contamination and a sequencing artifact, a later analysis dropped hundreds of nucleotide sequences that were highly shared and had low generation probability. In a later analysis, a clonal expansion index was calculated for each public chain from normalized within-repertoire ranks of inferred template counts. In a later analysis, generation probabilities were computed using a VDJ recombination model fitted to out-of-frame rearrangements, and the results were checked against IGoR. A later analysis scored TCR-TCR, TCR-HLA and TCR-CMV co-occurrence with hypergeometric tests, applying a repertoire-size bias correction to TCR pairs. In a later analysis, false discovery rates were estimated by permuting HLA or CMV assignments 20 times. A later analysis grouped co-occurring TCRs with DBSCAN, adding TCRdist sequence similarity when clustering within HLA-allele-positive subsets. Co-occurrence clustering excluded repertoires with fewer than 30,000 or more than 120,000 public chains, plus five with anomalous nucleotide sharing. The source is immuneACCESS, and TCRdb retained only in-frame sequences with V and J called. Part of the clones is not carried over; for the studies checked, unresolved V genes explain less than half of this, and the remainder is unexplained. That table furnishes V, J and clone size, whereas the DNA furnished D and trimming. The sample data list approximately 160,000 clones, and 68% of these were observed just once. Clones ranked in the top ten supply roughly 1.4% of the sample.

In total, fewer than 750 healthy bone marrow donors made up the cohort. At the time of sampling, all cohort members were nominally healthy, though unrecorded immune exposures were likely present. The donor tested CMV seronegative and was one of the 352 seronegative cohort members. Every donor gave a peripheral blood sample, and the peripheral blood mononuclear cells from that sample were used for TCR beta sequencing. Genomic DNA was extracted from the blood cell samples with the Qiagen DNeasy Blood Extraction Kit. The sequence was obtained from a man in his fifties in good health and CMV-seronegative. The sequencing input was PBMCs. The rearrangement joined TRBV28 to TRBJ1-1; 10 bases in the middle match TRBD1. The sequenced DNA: TGTGCCAGCAGTACGGGACAGGGGCTAATGTACACTGAAGCTTTCTTT. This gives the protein CASSTGQGLMYTEAFF.